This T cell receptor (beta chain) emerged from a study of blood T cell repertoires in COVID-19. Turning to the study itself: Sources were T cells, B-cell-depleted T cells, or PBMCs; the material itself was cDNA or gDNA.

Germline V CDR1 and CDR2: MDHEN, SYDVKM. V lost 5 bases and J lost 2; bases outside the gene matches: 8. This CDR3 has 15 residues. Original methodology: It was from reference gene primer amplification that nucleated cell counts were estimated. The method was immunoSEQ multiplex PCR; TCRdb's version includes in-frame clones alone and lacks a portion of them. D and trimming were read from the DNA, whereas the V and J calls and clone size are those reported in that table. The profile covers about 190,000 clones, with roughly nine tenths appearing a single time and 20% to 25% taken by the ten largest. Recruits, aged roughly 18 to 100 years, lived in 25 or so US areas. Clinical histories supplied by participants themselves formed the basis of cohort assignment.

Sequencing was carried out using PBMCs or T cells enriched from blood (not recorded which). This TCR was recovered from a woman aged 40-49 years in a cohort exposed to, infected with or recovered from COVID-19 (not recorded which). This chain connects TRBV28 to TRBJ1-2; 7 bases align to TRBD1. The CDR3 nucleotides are TGTGCCAGCAGTATAGACAGGGAAAAAAACTATGGCTACACCTTC. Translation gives CASSIDREKNYGYTF.